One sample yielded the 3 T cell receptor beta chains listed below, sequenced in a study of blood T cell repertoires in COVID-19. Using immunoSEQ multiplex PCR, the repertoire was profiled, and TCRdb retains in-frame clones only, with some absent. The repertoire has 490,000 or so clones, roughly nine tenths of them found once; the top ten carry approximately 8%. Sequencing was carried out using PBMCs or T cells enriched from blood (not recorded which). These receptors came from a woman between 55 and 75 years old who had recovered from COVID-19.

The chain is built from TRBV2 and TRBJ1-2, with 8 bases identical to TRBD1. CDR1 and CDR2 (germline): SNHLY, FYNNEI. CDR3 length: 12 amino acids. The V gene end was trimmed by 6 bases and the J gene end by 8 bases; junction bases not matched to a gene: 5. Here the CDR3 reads CASRRTGLGYTF. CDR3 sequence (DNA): TGTGCCAGCAGGAGGACAGGGTTGGGCTACACCTTC.

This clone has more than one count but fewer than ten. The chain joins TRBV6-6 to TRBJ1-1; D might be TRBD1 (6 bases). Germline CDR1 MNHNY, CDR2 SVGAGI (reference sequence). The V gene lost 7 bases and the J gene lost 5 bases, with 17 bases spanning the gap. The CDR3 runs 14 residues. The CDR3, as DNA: TGTGCCAGCACCCTAGGGGGGGGGCTGACTGAAGCTTTCTTT. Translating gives CASTLGGGLTEAFF.

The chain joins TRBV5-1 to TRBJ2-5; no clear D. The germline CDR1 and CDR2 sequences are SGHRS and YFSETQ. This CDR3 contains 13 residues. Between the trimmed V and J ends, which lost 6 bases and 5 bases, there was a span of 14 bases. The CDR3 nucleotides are TGCGCCAGCAAACTTTCGGGTGGGGAGACCCAGTACTTC. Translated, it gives CASKLSGGETQYF.